The clone carrying this T cell receptor (beta chain) was counted at least ten times. Its antigen is undetermined. Researchers took RNA transcripts and amplified TCR beta CDR3 regions from them. An opening RT-PCR round employed HTBI primers and preceded a second-round multiplex PCR. TCRdb recomputed calls from the multiplex PCR reads with MiXCR, one row per CDR3 protein. The top ten clones hold approximately 7% of a sample with 620,000 or so distinct CDR3 sequences, about a fifth of them seen once. This entry belongs to a study of Graves' ophthalmopathy and Graves' hyperthyroidism. Whole-study results and caveats: A majority of expanded thyroid clonotypes exceeding 0.001 frequency were likewise present in blood.

The ends were cut back, 1 base at V and 2 bases at J, with 9 bases in the middle. The CDR3 totals 14 residues. Germline V gene sequence: CDR1 SGHTA, CDR2 FQGNSA. The sequenced sample consisted of peripheral blood. The J gene is TRBJ2-7, the V gene TRBV7-2; D not certain. The origin of this receptor is a woman under 30 with stable Graves' hyperthyroidism. Some clones in this sample may be carry-over from other donors' samples. DNA of the CDR3: TGTGCCAGCAGCTTAGGCTCTAAGACCTACGAGCAGTACTTC. It yields the protein CASSLGSKTYEQYF.